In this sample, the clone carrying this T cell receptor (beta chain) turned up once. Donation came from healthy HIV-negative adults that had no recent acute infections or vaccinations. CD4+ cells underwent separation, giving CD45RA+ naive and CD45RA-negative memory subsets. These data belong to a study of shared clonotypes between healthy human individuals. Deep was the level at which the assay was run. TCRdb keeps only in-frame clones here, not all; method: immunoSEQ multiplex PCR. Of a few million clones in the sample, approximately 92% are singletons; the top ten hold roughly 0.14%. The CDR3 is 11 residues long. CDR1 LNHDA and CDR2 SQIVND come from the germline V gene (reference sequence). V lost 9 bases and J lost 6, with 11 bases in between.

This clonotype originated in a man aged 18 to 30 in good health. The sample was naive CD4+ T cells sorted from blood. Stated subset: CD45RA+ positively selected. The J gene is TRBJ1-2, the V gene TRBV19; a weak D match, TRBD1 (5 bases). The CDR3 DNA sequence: TGTGCCAGCCCGGGGCTGCATGGCTACACCTTC. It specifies CASPGLHGYTF.